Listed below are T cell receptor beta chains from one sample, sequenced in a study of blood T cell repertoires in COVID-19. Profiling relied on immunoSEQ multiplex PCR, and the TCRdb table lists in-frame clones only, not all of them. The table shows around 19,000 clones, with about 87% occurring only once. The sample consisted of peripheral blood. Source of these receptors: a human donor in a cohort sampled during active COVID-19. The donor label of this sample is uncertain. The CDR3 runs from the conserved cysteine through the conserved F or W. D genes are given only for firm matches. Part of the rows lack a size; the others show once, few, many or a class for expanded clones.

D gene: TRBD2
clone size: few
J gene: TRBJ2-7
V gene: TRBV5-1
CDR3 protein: CASSLQAGGNYEQYF
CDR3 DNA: TGCGCCAGCAGCTTACAAGCGGGGGGAAACTACGAGCAGTACTTC

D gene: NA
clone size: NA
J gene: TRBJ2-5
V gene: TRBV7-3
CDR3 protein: CASSLSGTLQETQYF
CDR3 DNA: TGTGCCAGCAGCTTGTCCGGGACACTCCAAGAGACCCAGTACTTC

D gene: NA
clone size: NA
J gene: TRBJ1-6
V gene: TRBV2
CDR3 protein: CASSADSGSYNSPLHF
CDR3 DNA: TGTGCCAGCAGTGCGGATTCGGGCTCCTATAATTCACCCCTCCACTTT

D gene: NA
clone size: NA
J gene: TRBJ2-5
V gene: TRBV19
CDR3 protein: CASSVQGSSETQYF
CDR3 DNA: TGTGCCAGTAGTGTCCAGGGGAGCTCAGAGACCCAGTACTTC

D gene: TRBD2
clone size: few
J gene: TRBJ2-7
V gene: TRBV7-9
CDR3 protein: CASSLITSGVYEQYF
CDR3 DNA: TGTGCCAGCAGCTTAATCACTAGCGGCGTCTACGAGCAGTACTTC

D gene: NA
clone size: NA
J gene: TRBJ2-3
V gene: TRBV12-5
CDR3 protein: CASALDINTDTQYF
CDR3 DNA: TGTGCTAGTGCCCTGGACATAAACACAGATACGCAGTATTTT

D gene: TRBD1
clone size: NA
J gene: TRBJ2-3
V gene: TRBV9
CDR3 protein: CASSPRGRSSTDTQYF
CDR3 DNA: TGTGCCAGCAGCCCAAGGGGGCGGAGTAGCACAGATACGCAGTATTTT

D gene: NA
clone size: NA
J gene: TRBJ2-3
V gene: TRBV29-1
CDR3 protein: CSATAGGRTDTQYF
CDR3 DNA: TGCAGCGCAACCGCCGGTGGGAGAACAGATACGCAGTATTTT

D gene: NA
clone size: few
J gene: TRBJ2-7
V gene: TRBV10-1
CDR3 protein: CASSEEGRAGEQYF
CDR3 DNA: TGCGCCAGCAGTGAGGAGGGTCGTGCTGGCGAGCAGTACTTC

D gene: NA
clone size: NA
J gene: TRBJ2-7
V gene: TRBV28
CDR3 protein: CASRPGHSYEQYF
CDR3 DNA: TGTGCCAGCAGACCGGGACACTCCTACGAGCAGTACTTC

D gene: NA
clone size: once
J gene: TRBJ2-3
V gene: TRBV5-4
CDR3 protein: CASSYTTGKGTDTQYF
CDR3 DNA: TGTGCCAGCAGCTACACAACAGGGAAAGGTACAGATACGCAGTATTTT

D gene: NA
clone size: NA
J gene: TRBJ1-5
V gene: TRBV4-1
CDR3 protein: CASSQDGGLPNQPQHF
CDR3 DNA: TGCGCCAGCAGCCAAGACGGCGGACTACCAAATCAGCCCCAGCATTTT

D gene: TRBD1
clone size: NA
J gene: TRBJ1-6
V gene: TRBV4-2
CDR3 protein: CASRLGQGADYNSPLHF
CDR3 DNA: TGTGCCAGCAGACTGGGACAGGGGGCCGACTATAATTCACCCCTCCACTTT

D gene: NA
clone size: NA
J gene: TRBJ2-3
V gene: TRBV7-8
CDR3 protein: CASSLDWARDFPDTQYF
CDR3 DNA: TGTGCCAGCAGCTTAGATTGGGCCCGGGACTTTCCAGATACGCAGTATTTT

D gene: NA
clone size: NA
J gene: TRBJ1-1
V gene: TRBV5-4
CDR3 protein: CASSRGLPSAGTEAFF
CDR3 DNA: TGTGCCAGCTCGAGAGGACTTCCATCTGCCGGCACTGAAGCTTTCTTT

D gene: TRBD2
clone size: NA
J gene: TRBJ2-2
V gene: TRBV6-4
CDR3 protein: CASRTSGRIRGAVF
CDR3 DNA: TGTGCCAGCAGGACTAGCGGGAGGATCCGGGGAGCTGTTTTT

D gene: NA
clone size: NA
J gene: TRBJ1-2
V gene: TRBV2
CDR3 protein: CASRTGQTGGYTF
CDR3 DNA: TGTGCCAGCAGGACCGGACAGACAGGAGGCTACACCTTC

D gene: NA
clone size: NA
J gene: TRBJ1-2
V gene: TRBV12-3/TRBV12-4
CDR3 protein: CASSPNREGGYTF
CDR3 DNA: TGTGCCAGCAGCCCGAACAGGGAGGGAGGCTACACCTTC

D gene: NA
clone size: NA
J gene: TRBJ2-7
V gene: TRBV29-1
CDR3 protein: CSVARTARYEQYF
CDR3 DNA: TGCAGCGTTGCAAGGACAGCCCGATACGAGCAGTACTTC

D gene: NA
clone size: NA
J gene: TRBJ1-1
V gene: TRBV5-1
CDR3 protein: CASSLGGNTEAFF
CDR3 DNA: TGCGCCAGCAGCTTGGGCGGGAACACTGAAGCTTTCTTT

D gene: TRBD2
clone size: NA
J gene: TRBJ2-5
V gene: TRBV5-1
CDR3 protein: CASSLGAGGETQYF
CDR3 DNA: TGCGCCAGCAGCTTGGGAGCGGGAGGGGAGACCCAGTACTTC

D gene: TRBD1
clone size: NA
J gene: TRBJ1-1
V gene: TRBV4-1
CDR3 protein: CASSQGGRDRPPNTEAFF
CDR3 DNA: TGCGCCAGCAGCCAAGGGGGTCGGGACAGGCCCCCGAACACTGAAGCTTTCTTT

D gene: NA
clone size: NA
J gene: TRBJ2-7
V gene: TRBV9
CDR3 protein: CASSVAPLGPSNEQYF
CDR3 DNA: TGTGCCAGCAGCGTAGCCCCCCTGGGGCCTTCCAACGAGCAGTACTTC

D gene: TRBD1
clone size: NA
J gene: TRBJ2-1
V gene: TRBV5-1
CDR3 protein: CASSLAGTGSNNEQFF
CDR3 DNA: TGCGCCAGCAGCTTGGCGGGGACAGGGAGTAACAATGAGCAGTTCTTC

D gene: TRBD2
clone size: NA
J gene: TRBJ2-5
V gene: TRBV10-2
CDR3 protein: CASSAGLAGETQYF
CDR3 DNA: TGCGCCAGCAGTGCCGGTCTAGCGGGGGAGACCCAGTACTTC

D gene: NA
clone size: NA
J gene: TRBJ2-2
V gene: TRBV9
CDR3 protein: CASSPQGRNTGELFF
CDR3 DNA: TGTGCCAGCAGCCCACAGGGACGGAACACCGGGGAGCTGTTTTTT

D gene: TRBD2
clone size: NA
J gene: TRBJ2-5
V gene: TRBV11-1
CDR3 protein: CASSPRTSGYGETQYF
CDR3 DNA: TGTGCCAGCAGCCCCAGGACTAGCGGGTATGGAGAGACCCAGTACTTC

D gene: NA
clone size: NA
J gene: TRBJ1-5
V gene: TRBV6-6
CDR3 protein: CASSPRRGLDQPQHF
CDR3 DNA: TGTGCCAGCAGTCCCCGGAGGGGACTTGATCAGCCCCAGCATTTT

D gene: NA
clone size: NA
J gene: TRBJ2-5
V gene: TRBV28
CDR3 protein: CASSSLHGGETQYF
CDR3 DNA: TGTGCCAGCAGTTCGCTACACGGAGGGGAGACCCAGTACTTC

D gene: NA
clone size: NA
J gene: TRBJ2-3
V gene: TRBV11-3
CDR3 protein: CASSLAYRTDTQYF
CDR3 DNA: TGTGCCAGCAGCTTAGCTTATCGGACAGATACGCAGTATTTT

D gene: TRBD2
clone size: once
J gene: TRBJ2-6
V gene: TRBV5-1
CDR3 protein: CASSPIAGAGANVLTF
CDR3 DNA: TGCGCCAGCAGCCCCATAGCGGGGGCTGGGGCCAACGTCCTGACTTTC

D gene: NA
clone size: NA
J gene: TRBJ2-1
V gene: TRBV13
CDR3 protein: CASSPRSGGKGGNEQFF
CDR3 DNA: TGTGCCAGCAGCCCCCGGAGTGGCGGGAAAGGTGGCAATGAGCAGTTCTTC

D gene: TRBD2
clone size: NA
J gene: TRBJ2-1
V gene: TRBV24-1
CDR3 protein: CATSEASGSWWNEQFF
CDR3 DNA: TGTGCCACCAGTGAGGCTAGCGGGAGCTGGTGGAATGAGCAGTTCTTC

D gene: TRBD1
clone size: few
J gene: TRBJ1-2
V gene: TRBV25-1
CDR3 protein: CASSDPGQGIDGYTF
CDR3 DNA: TGTGCCAGCAGTGATCCCGGACAGGGGATAGACGGCTACACCTTC

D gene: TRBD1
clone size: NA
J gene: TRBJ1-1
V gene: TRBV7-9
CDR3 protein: CASSFGQANTEAFF
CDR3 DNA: TGTGCCAGCAGCTTCGGACAGGCGAACACTGAAGCTTTCTTT

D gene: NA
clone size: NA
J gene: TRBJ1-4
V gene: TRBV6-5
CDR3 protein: CASSYSLRGKLFF
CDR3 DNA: TGTGCCAGCAGTTATTCGCTCCGGGGGAAACTGTTTTTT

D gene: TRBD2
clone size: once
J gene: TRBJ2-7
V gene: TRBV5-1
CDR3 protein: CASSWGLAGGPGYEQYF
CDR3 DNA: TGCGCCAGCAGCTGGGGACTAGCGGGAGGGCCAGGTTACGAGCAGTACTTC

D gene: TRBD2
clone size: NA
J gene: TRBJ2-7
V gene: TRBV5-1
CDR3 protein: CASSFGGRSHYEQYF
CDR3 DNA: TGCGCCAGCAGCTTCGGCGGGAGGTCCCACTACGAGCAGTACTTC

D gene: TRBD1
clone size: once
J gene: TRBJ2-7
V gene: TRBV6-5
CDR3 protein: CASSYSGTGGYEQYF
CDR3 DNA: TGTGCCAGCAGTTACTCCGGGACAGGGGGCTACGAGCAGTACTTC

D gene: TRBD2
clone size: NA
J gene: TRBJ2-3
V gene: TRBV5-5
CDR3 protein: CASTGGADTQYF
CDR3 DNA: TGTGCCAGCACCGGGGGGGCAGATACGCAGTATTTT

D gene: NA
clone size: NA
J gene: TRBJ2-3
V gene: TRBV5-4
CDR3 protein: CASSLGAGQRKGGDTQYF
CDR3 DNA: TGTGCCAGCAGCTTGGGGGCCGGGCAGCGGAAAGGAGGAGATACGCAGTATTTT

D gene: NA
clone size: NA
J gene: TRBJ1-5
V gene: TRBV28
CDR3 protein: CASSLLGQSYSSPQHF
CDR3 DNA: TGTGCCAGCAGTTTATTAGGACAGTCCTATAGTTCGCCCCAGCATTTT

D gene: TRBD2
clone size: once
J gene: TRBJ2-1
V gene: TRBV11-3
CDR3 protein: CASSLVSSGIGNEQFF
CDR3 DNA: TGTGCCAGCAGCTTAGTGAGTAGCGGGATAGGCAATGAGCAGTTCTTC

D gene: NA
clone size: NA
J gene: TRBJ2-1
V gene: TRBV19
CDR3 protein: CASSRDSGRSSYNEQFF
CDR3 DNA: TGTGCCAGTAGTAGGGATAGCGGAAGGAGCTCCTACAATGAGCAGTTCTTC

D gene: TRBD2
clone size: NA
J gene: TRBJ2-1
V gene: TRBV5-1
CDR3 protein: CASSFLAGGRDEQFF
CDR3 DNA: TGCGCCAGCAGCTTCTTAGCGGGAGGGCGCGATGAGCAGTTCTTC

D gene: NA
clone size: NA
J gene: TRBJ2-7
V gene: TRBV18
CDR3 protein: CASSEGGGEQYF
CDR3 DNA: TGTGCCAGCTCAGAAGGGGGTGGCGAGCAGTACTTC

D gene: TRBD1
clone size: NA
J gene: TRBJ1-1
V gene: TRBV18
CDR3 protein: CASSSGQGLNTEAFF
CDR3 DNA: TGTGCCAGCTCATCGGGACAGGGGCTCAACACTGAAGCTTTCTTT

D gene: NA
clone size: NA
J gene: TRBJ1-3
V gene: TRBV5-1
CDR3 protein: CASSLQGSHSGNTIYF
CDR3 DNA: TGCGCCAGCAGCTTGCAGGGGTCCCACTCTGGAAACACCATATATTTT